Each of the 7 T cell receptor beta chains below was sequenced from the same sample in a study of cytomegalovirus exposure and HLA in healthy donors. Vbeta (60) and Jbeta (13) primers were used in the PCR. Clones were sequenced by immunoSEQ multiplex PCR, and TCRdb holds only the in-frame ones, with some missing. The listing records some 120,000 clones. Sequencing was done on a sample of PBMCs. All receptors come from a man aged 30-40 years in good health and CMV-seronegative.

CDR3 residues: CASSTPTDNYGYTF. CDR3 sequence (DNA): TGTGCCAGCAGTACCCCGACAGACAACTATGGCTACACCTTC. The rearrangement links TRBV28 to TRBJ1-2; D is possibly TRBD1 (5 bases). Germline assignment: CDR1 MDHEN and CDR2 SYDVKM. The CDR3 spans 14 residues. Trimming removed 5 bases at V and 2 bases at J, with 12 bases between.

The J gene is TRBJ2-7, the V gene TRBV28, with 11 bases identical to TRBD1. This CDR3 is built from 16 residues. Germline CDR1 and CDR2: MDHEN and SYDVKM. The V and J ends lost 6 bases and 4 bases, in that order; junction bases with no gene match: 11. CDR3 bases: TGTGCCAGCAGCCCCCCCTCCGGGACAGGGGGTTACGAGCAGTACTTC. It yields the protein CASSPPSGTGGYEQYF.

The rearrangement joins TRBV27 to TRBJ2-7, with 13 bases matching TRBD2. Germline assignment: CDR1 MNHEY and CDR2 SMNVEV (reference sequence). The CDR3 runs 16 residues. The V gene end was trimmed by 5 bases and the J gene end by 5 bases; junction bases not matched to a gene: 9. The CDR3: CASSPRTSGRGNEQYF. DNA of the CDR3: TGTGCCAGCAGTCCGCGGACTAGCGGGAGAGGAAACGAGCAGTACTTC.

The chain is built from TRBV25-1 and TRBJ2-1; the D gene is possibly TRBD2 (6 bases). The CDR3 is 15 residues long. Looked up from germline, CDR1 is MGHDK and CDR2 is SYGVNS. V was clipped by 10 bases and J by 2 bases, with 18 bases between them. The CDR3 loop reads CAIKDSGSPYNEQFF. CDR3 DNA sequence: TGTGCCATCAAGGATAGCGGATCTCCCTACAATGAGCAGTTCTTC.

The V call is TRBV10-3, the J call TRBJ2-7, with TRBD2 as a possible D gene (5 bases). The CDR3 length is 16 residues. Trimming cost V 8 bases and J 0 bases, with 20 bases left between them. Germline values: CDR1 ENHRY, CDR2 SYGVKD. CDR3: CAIAGGRAGSSYEQYF. For the CDR3, the DNA is TGTGCCATCGCCGGCGGCCGGGCGGGCAGCTCCTACGAGCAGTACTTC.

CDR3 in amino acids: CASSSWTSGSASTDTQYF. As DNA, the CDR3 is TGTGCCAGCAGTTCCTGGACTAGCGGGAGTGCAAGCACAGATACGCAGTATTTT. The V gene is TRBV28, the J gene TRBJ2-3, with TRBD2 identical over 13 bases. Per germline, CDR1 MDHEN and CDR2 SYDVKM. The CDR3 has 18 amino acids. The V gene end was trimmed by 4 bases and the J gene end by 0 bases; junction bases not matched to a gene: 7.

This clone is medium-sized (0.01 to 0.1%) by frequency. V is TRBV5-8 and J is TRBJ1-5; tentatively, D is TRBD1 (5 bases). Trimming pared 4 bases from V and 7 bases from J, leaving 12 bases between. Looked up from germline, CDR1 is SGHTS and CDR2 is YDEGEE. The CDR3 sequence is 13 residues long. In DNA, the CDR3 is TGTGCCAGCAGCGCCCGGGGGTTGCAGCCCCAGCATTTT. This gives the protein CASSARGLQPQHF.